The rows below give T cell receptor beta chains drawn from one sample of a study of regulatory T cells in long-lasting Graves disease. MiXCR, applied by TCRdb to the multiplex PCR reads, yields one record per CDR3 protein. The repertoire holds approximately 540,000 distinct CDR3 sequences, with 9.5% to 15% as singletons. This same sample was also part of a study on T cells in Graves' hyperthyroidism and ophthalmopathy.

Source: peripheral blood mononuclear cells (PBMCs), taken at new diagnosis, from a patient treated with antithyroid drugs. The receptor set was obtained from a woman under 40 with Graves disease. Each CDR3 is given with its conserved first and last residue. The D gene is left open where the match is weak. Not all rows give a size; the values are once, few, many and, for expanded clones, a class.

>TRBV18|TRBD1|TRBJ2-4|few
CASSPGTGRNIQYF
TGTGCCAGCTCTCCCGGGACAGGGAGAAACATTCAGTACTTC
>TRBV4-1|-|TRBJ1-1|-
CASSREGSPGAVTEAFF
TGCGCCAGCAGTCGGGAAGGATCCCCCGGGGCTGTCACTGAAGCTTTCTTT
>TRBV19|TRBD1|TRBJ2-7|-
CARTGDEQYF
TGTGCCAGGACAGGGGACGAGCAGTACTTC
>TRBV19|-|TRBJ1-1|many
CASSIRSWAEAFF
TGTGCCAGTAGTATTCGAAGTTGGGCTGAAGCTTTCTTT
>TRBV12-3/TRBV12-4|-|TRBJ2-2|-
CASRFYANTGELFF
TGTGCCAGCAGATTTTATGCAAACACCGGGGAGCTGTTTTTT
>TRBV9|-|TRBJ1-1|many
CASSREPSAEAFF
TGTGCCAGCAGTCGGGAGCCTAGTGCTGAAGCTTTCTTT
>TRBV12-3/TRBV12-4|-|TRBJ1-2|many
CASSLTRLYGYTF
TGTGCCAGCAGTTTAACACGATTATATGGCTACACCTTC
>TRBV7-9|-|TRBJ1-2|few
CASSLEASYGYTF
TGTGCCAGCAGCTTAGAAGCGTCCTATGGCTACACCTTC
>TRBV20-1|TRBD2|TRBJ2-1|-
CSASGGRAFREQFF
TGCAGTGCTAGTGGCGGGAGGGCCTTCCGGGAGCAGTTCTTC
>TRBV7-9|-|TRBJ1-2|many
CASSLAPWTDNYGYTF
TGTGCCAGCAGCTTAGCCCCCTGGACGGATAACTATGGCTACACCTTC
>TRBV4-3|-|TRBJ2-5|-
CASSQDWRTPTETQYF
TGCGCCAGCAGCCAAGATTGGAGGACTCCCACAGAGACCCAGTACTTC
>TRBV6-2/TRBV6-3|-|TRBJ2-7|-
CASSFPGTGPAKEQYF
TGTGCCAGCAGTTTTCCCGGCACAGGGCCCGCCAAGGAGCAGTACTTC
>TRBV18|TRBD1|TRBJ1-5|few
CASSPMRQGNQPQHF
TGTGCCAGCTCCCCAATGCGACAGGGGAATCAGCCCCAGCATTTT
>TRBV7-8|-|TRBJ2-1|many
CASSLARASEQFF
TGTGCCAGCAGCTTAGCGCGGGCCTCTGAGCAGTTCTTC
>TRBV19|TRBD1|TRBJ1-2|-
CASSRDSLMVKGYTF
TGTGCCAGTTCCCGGGACAGCTTAATGGTTAAAGGCTACACCTTC
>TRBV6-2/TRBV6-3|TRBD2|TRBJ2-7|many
CASSWSSGSSYEQYF
TGTGCCAGCAGTTGGTCTAGCGGGAGCTCCTACGAGCAGTACTTC
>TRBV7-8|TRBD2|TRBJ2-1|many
CASSTLAGGTNEQFF
TGTGCCAGCAGCACACTAGCGGGAGGGACAAATGAGCAGTTCTTC
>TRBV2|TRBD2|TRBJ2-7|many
CASSFPAGLYEQYF
TGTGCCAGCAGTTTTCCAGCGGGGCTTTACGAGCAGTACTTC
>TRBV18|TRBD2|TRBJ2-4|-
CASRTSGGKNIQYF
TGTGCCAGCCGGACTAGCGGGGGGAAAAACATTCAGTACTTC
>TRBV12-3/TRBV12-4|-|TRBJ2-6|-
CASRVDSGANVLTF
TGTGCCAGCCGGGTGGATTCTGGGGCCAACGTCCTAACTTTC
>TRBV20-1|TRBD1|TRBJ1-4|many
CSARNPGGAGEKLFF
TGCAGTGCTAGGAACCCAGGGGGCGCTGGGGAAAAACTGTTTTTT
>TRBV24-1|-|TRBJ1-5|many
CATSDLTGTYQPQHF
TGTGCCACCAGTGATTTGACAGGGACCTATCAGCCCCAGCATTTT